A single sample is the source of the 30 T cell receptor beta chains below, sequenced in a study of CD8+ T cells in alopecia areata. RNA extraction and reverse transcription yielded cDNA as sequencing template. The data were produced by immunoSEQ multiplex PCR, yet TCRdb's version contains in-frame clones alone and is incomplete. The table records over 120,000 clones, roughly 54% of them present only once. The treatment here: oral pan-JAK inhibitor, 5-10 mg twice daily. Sequenced here: CD8+ T cells sorted from blood, sampled at week 4, from a patient treated with tofacitinib. The receptor set was obtained from a human donor with alopecia areata.

The chain joins TRBV6-1 to TRBJ1-1, with no clear D. The CDR3 covers 12 residues. The V end lost 11 bases, the J end lost 5 bases, and 15 bases lay between the germline ends. Germline assignment: CDR1 MNHNS and CDR2 SASEGT. The CDR3 bases are TGTGCCCATGGTCATCGCGGGACTGAAGCTTTCTTT. Amino acid sequence: CAHGHRGTEAFF.

This clone was counted only a few times. The J gene is TRBJ2-3, the V gene TRBV6-1; the match to TRBD2 covers 12 bases. CDR1 is MNHNS, CDR2 SASEGT, per germline. The CDR3 contains 15 residues. V trimming: 1 base; J trimming: 4 bases; junction bases outside the gene matches: 0. CDR3 nucleotide sequence: TGTGCCAGCAGTGAAGGACTAGCGGGGGCAGATACGCAGTATTTT. Its translation is CASSEGLAGADTQYF.

This chain connects TRBV27 to TRBJ1-1; the D gene is possibly TRBD1 (5 bases). Germline V lookup: CDR1 MNHEY, CDR2 SMNVEV (reference sequence). V was shortened by 3 bases and J by 6 bases, with 11 bases between the two germline ends. The CDR3 length is 13 residues. The CDR3 sequence is CASSFGGVPEAFF. The CDR3 coding sequence is TGTGCCAGCAGTTTTGGGGGAGTACCTGAAGCTTTCTTT.

The genes are TRBV15 and TRBJ2-5, with D possibly being TRBD1 or TRBD2 (5 bases each). Germline CDR1 is LNHNV and CDR2 is YYDKDF (reference sequence). CDR3 length equals 15 residues. Deletions cut 6 bases from V and 2 bases from J, with 16 bases between. CDR3 in amino acids: CATSPGDGRQETQYF. DNA for the CDR3: TGTGCCACCAGTCCCGGGGACGGAAGACAAGAGACCCAGTACTTC.

In regard to this clone: Other DNA sequences of this sample code for an identical CDR3. The chain is built from TRBV2 and TRBJ1-5, with 7 positions matching TRBD1. V was pared by 6 bases and J by 2 bases, with 1 base of the junction left unmatched. Germline V lookup: CDR1 SNHLY, CDR2 FYNNEI. The CDR3 runs to 13 residues. The CDR3 region is CASSGTGNQPQHF. CDR3 coding DNA: TGTGCCAGCAGCGGGACAGGCAATCAGCCCCAGCATTTT.

This clone was counted a few times. The chain uses TRBV5-1 and TRBJ2-7, with 12 bases lining up with TRBD2. The length of the CDR3 is 15 residues. With V trimmed by 4 bases and J by 1 base, 3 bases remained unmatched. CDR1 SGHRS and CDR2 YFSETQ come from the germline V gene. CDR3 DNA: TGCGCCAGCAGCGGGGGACTAGCGGGTTCCTACGAGCAGTACTTC. It yields the protein CASSGGLAGSYEQYF.

This clone was found once. The chain employs TRBV27 and TRBJ2-1, with TRBD1 as a possible D gene (6 bases). Germline-derived CDR1 and CDR2 are MNHEY and SMNVEV (reference sequence). The V and J ends lost 7 bases and 9 bases respectively, with 10 bases between them. This CDR3 has 11 amino acids. This CDR3 reads CASMTRGEQFF. The CDR3 DNA follows: TGTGCCAGCATGACCAGGGGTGAGCAGTTCTTC.

Worth noting for this clone: One end of the junction fails to match germline, which may point to a read error. This sample includes further DNA sequences coding for the same CDR3. The rearrangement uses TRBV5-6 and TRBJ2-7, with 9 bases aligning to TRBD1. Germline CDR1 SGHDT, CDR2 YYEEEE. The CDR3 consists of 14 residues. DNA of the CDR3: TGTGCCAGCAGCTTCGGGACAGGGCCCTATGAGCAGTACTTC. Residues: CASSFGTGPYEQYF.

This chain links TRBV5-6 with TRBJ2-1; 8 bases agree with TRBD1. Germline loops: CDR1 SGHDT, CDR2 YYEEEE. The CDR3 has 13 residues. With 4 bases clipped from V and 7 bases from J, the junction kept 4 bases outside the gene matches. Here the CDR3 DNA reads TGTGCCAGCAGCGGACAGGGCGGGAATGAGCAGTTCTTC. Protein: CASSGQGGNEQFF.

The chain uses TRBV29-1 and TRBJ1-2; 9 bases match TRBD1. The CDR3 extends over 15 amino acids. CDR1 SQVTM and CDR2 ANQGSEA come from the germline V gene. V was pared by 5 bases and J by 6 bases, with 13 bases of the junction left unmatched. CDR3 DNA sequence: TGCAGCGTTCAAGGGACAGGGTGGCAATCTGATGGCTACACCTTC. Its translation: CSVQGTGWQSDGYTF.

This rearrangement joins TRBV9 to TRBJ2-3; 8 positions match TRBD1. Germline assignment: CDR1 SGDLS and CDR2 YYNGEE. The CDR3 runs to 16 residues. V shed 4 bases and J 4 bases; nucleotides not matched to a gene: 11. The CDR3 nucleotides read TGTGCCAGCAGCAGAGCACAGGGGGACGGTGCAGATACGCAGTATTTT. Encoded protein: CASSRAQGDGADTQYF. Full variable domain (rest looked up from reference TRBV9 and TRBJ2-3): DSGVTQTPKHLITATGQRVTLRCSPRSGDLSVYWYQQSLDQGLQFLIQYYNGEERAKGNILERFSAQQFPDLHSELNLSSLELGDSALYFCASSRAQGDGADTQYFGPGTRLTVL.

The chain carries TRBV29-1 and TRBJ2-7; weak D call: TRBD1 (6 bases). CDR1 and CDR2 (germline): SQVTM, ANQGSEA. The CDR3 is made up of 14 amino acids. Trimming left V 6 bases short and J 7 bases short, with 22 bases between. The CDR3 DNA sequence: TGCAGCGTACCTGACGGCAGGAACCAGGGGGAGCAGTACTTC. Amino acid sequence: CSVPDGRNQGEQYF.

As to this clone: Other DNA variants within this sample encode the same CDR3. The chain combines TRBV4-2 with TRBJ2-7; 10 bases match TRBD1. CDR3 length: 15 amino acids. CDR1 LGHNA and CDR2 YNFKEQ come from the germline V gene. Trimming took 1 base from V and 2 from J; bases not matched to a gene: 2. The CDR3 protein is CASSQVDRGPYEQYF. The DNA of the CDR3 is TGTGCCAGCAGCCAAGTAGACAGGGGGCCCTACGAGCAGTACTTC.

The CDR3 coding sequence is TGTGCCACCAGCAGAAAAGGGAACTATAATTCACCCCTCCACTTT. This translates into CATSRKGNYNSPLHF. The chain uses TRBV15 and TRBJ1-6, with D unclear. This CDR3 region has 15 residues. Germline V gene sequence: CDR1 LNHNV, CDR2 YYDKDF (reference sequence). Trimming stripped 2 bases from V and 3 bases from J, with 8 bases between.

The chain is built from TRBV29-1 and TRBJ2-7; TRBD2 might be the D (5 bases). The CDR3 has 12 residues. Germline CDR1 reads SQVTM; CDR2 reads ANQGSEA. The V and J ends lost 7 bases and 2 bases respectively, with 12 bases between them. The CDR3 loop is CSASPGTYEQYF. The CDR3 nucleotides read TGCAGCGCCTCTCCGGGAACCTACGAGCAGTACTTC.

The chain has TRBV13 and TRBJ1-4, with D hard to call. Trimming removed 3 bases from V and 3 bases from J, with 11 bases in between. The CDR3 consists of 15 residues. Germline CDR1 reads PRHDT; CDR2 reads FYEKMQ (reference sequence). CDR3 coding DNA: TGTGCCAGCAGCTTCTGGGAGGAGGCTAATGAAAAACTGTTTTTT. It is translated as CASSFWEEANEKLFF.

This clone was counted only a few times. This chain uses TRBV4-1 with TRBJ2-1, with TRBD2 matching over 14 bases. Germline V gene data show CDR1 as MGHRA and CDR2 as YSYEKL. The CDR3 length is 16 residues. After removal of 1 base from V and 6 bases from J, the junction contained 2 bases not matched to a gene. The CDR3 is CASSQVGLAGGNEQFF. The CDR3 DNA reads as TGCGCCAGCAGCCAAGTTGGACTAGCGGGGGGCAATGAGCAGTTCTTC.

The chain has TRBV29-1 and TRBJ2-7; 9 bases are a match to TRBD1. The V gene end was trimmed by 4 bases and the J gene end by 3 bases; junction bases not matched to a gene: 13. CDR1 is SQVTM and CDR2 is ANQGSEA in the germline V gene. The CDR3 has 16 amino acids. The CDR3 here is CSVGDPGQGLIYEQYF. Here the CDR3 DNA reads TGCAGCGTTGGGGACCCGGGACAGGGCCTAATCTACGAGCAGTACTTC.

A remark on this clone: This may be a read error, as it is one base from a much larger clone. The sample has other DNA sequences that encode this CDR3 too. This chain links TRBV5-6 with TRBJ2-7; weak D call: TRBD1 (5 bases). Germline CDR1 and CDR2: SGHDT and YYEEEE. The CDR3 runs 13 residues. Trimming stripped 0 bases from V and 1 base from J, with 5 bases between. CDR3: CASSLGQSYEQYF. In DNA, the CDR3 is TGTGCCAGCAGCTTGGGACAGTCCTACGAGCAGTACTTC.

The V call is TRBV4-3, the J call TRBJ2-7; no reliable D call. Germline-derived CDR1 and CDR2 are LGHNA and YSLEER. Deletions cut 1 base from V and 3 bases from J, with 7 bases between. The CDR3 is 13 residues long. The DNA for the CDR3 is TGCGCCAGCAGCCAAGTCGGGTTCTACGAGCAGTACTTC. Its protein is CASSQVGFYEQYF.

The rearrangement links TRBV6-6 to TRBJ2-7; tentative D call: TRBD1 (5 bases). Trimming shortened V by 5 bases and J by 3 bases, and 8 bases separated the two germline ends. The germline gives CDR1 MNHNY, CDR2 SVGAGI (reference sequence). This CDR3 region has 12 residues. The CDR3 nucleotides read TGTGCCAGCAGTCCTGGACACTACGAGCAGTACTTC. Protein product: CASSPGHYEQYF.

The chain employs TRBV4-3 and TRBJ2-1; TRBD1 or TRBD2 may be the D gene (5 bases each). V shed 0 bases and J shed 4 bases, with 13 bases lying between them. The germline V gene encodes CDR1 LGHNA and CDR2 YSLEER. The CDR3 consists of 16 residues. CDR3 sequence: CASSQDRDASYNEQFF. The CDR3 DNA reads as TGCGCCAGCAGCCAAGACCGGGACGCCTCTTACAATGAGCAGTTCTTC.

This clone was observed a handful of times. The chain uses TRBV29-1 and TRBJ2-7; D is unclear. The germline V gene has CDR1 SQVTM and CDR2 ANQGSEA. The ends were cut back, 4 bases at V and 5 bases at J, with 12 bases in the middle. CDR3 length equals 12 residues. The CDR3 sequence: CSVVMGYDEQYF. The CDR3 bases are TGCAGCGTTGTAATGGGTTACGACGAGCAGTACTTC.

The CDR3 loop reads CASSEDRYNSPLHF. CDR3 nucleotides: TGTGCCAGCAGTGAGGACAGGTATAATTCACCCCTCCACTTT. The V and J genes are TRBV2 and TRBJ1-6, with TRBD1 identical over 7 bases. The CDR3 runs to 14 residues. The junction had 0 bases not matched to a gene; V was cut back by 3 bases and J by 4 bases. CDR1 and CDR2 from the germline V gene are SNHLY and FYNNEI.

This clone occurred a few times. J is TRBJ1-6 and V is TRBV5-4; D is ambiguous. This CDR3 region has 13 residues. Germline CDR1 and CDR2: SGHNT and YYREEE (reference sequence). Deletions cut 0 bases from V and 7 bases from J, with 5 bases between. Written as DNA, the CDR3 is TGTGCCAGCAGCTTGGACAGAAATTCACCCCTCCACTTT. Residues: CASSLDRNSPLHF.

The table lists this clone with a few counts. The CDR3 spells CASSPMGSYSPLHF. The CDR3 nucleotides read TGTGCCAGCAGCCCGATGGGCAGCTATTCACCCCTCCACTTT. The genes are TRBV27 and TRBJ1-6; D gene ambiguous. The V end lost 6 bases, the J end lost 8 bases, and 14 bases lay between the germline ends. This CDR3 has 14 residues. CDR1 and CDR2 from the germline V gene are MNHEY and SMNVEV (reference sequence).

The V and J genes are TRBV7-9 and TRBJ1-2, with D possibly matching TRBD1 (5 bases). The CDR3 has 14 amino acids. Trimming pared 5 bases from V and 5 bases from J, leaving 15 bases between. Per the germline V gene, CDR1 is SEHNR and CDR2 is FQNEAQ (reference sequence). The CDR3 DNA reads TGTGCCAGCAGCGCAGCCGGGACGGTATATGGCTACACCTTC. Its translation: CASSAAGTVYGYTF.

This clone has only a few counts. The V gene is TRBV14, the J gene TRBJ2-7; 8 bases are shared with TRBD1. Unmatched junction bases numbered 16, after V lost 5 bases and J lost 4 bases. The CDR3 is 17 residues long. Germline CDR1 SGHDN, CDR2 FVKESK. CDR3 in DNA: TGTGCCAGCAGCATGGGGACAGGTATTACCCGAGGATACGAGCAGTACTTC. It encodes CASSMGTGITRGYEQYF.

Comment on this clone: The likely explanation is a read error, given a far larger clone one base away. J is TRBJ2-3 and V is TRBV27; 8 nucleotides match TRBD2. The germline CDR1 and CDR2 sequences are MNHEY and SMNVEV (reference sequence). The V and J ends lost 4 bases and 2 bases, in that order; junction bases with no gene match: 2. CDR3 length equals 14 residues. CDR3 coding DNA: TGTGCCAGCAGTTACGGGGGGGCCACAGATACGCAGTATTTT. This gives the protein CASSYGGATDTQYF.

This clone was observed a few times. The chain uses TRBV5-6 and TRBJ1-1; possible D gene TRBD1, 6 bases. Trimming removed 6 bases at V and 0 bases at J, with 12 bases between. The CDR3 has 14 amino acids. Per germline, CDR1 SGHDT and CDR2 YYEEEE. The CDR3 sequence is CASIRQEMNTEAFF. The CDR3 DNA reads as TGTGCCAGCATCAGACAGGAGATGAACACTGAAGCTTTCTTT.